The rows below give T cell receptor beta chains drawn from one sample of a study of shared clonotypes between healthy human individuals. Assay used: immunoSEQ multiplex PCR; TCRdb lists only in-frame clones, some missing. The sample shows hundreds of thousands of clones, about three quarters of them seen only once. What was sequenced was PBMCs. All receptors derive from a woman aged 40 to 50 in good health. Some clones in this sample may be carry-over from other donors' samples. The CDR3 runs from the conserved cysteine through the conserved F or W. The D gene is left open where the match is weak. A clone size is listed for some rows: how often the clone was seen (once, few, many), or a class if it is expanded.

D	size	J	V	DNA	CDR3
TRBD2	NA	TRBJ2-7	TRBV7-9	TGTGCCAGCAGCCCAGCTCTAGCGGGGACCTACGAGCAGTACTTC	CASSPALAGTYEQYF
NA	NA	TRBJ2-2	TRBV7-7	TGTGCTAGCAGCTCGACTACGCTCACCGGGGAGCTGTTTTTT	CASSSTTLTGELFF
NA	NA	TRBJ2-2	TRBV15	TGTGCCACCAGCAGAGATCCGGGGAACACCGGGGAGCTGTTTTTT	CATSRDPGNTGELFF
TRBD2	NA	TRBJ2-2	TRBV18	TGTGCCAGCTCACCTTCGGGGGGCACCGGGGAGCTGTTTTTT	CASSPSGGTGELFF
NA	NA	TRBJ1-2	TRBV19	TGTGCCAGTAGTACTATGGACAAAAACTATGGCTACACCTTC	CASSTMDKNYGYTF
TRBD1	NA	TRBJ1-2	TRBV6-1	TGTGCCAGCAGTAACCGGGACAGGGTTGGCTACACCTTC	CASSNRDRVGYTF
NA	NA	TRBJ1-6	TRBV2	TGTGCCACTGCCCTACAGGTTTCTAATTCACCCCTCCACTTT	CATALQVSNSPLHF
NA	NA	TRBJ2-3	TRBV9	TGTGCCAGCAGCGCCGTCAGCACAGATACGCAGTATTTT	CASSAVSTDTQYF
TRBD1	NA	TRBJ1-1	TRBV7-3	TGTGCCAGCAGCCCGCGGGACAGGGTTATAAACACTGAAGCTTTCTTT	CASSPRDRVINTEAFF
TRBD1	NA	TRBJ2-7	TRBV6-5	TGTGCCAGCAGTACAGGGGGCGAAGGGGACGAGCAGTACTTC	CASSTGGEGDEQYF
NA	NA	TRBJ2-4	TRBV11-2	TGTGCCAGCAGCAACGACAGGTCCAACATTCAGTACTTC	CASSNDRSNIQYF
TRBD2	NA	TRBJ2-5	TRBV28	TGTGCCAGCAGTTTATGGGGGACTAGCGGGAGGGGAGAGACCCAGTACTTC	CASSLWGTSGRGETQYF
NA	NA	TRBJ2-5	TRBV5-1	TGCGCCAGCAGCGGTCCGGGACAAGAGACCCAGTACTTC	CASSGPGQETQYF
TRBD1	NA	TRBJ2-1	TRBV6-4	TGTGCCAGCAGTGAAGGGACAGGGGGCAATGAGCGGTTCTTC	CASSEGTGGNERFF
NA	NA	TRBJ2-2	TRBV11-2	TGTGCCAGCAGCCCAGCGGTGGCCGGGGAGCTGTTTTTT	CASSPAVAGELFF
NA	NA	TRBJ2-3	TRBV6-1	TGTGCCAGCAGCCCTTTGGGTGGAGATACGCAGTATTTT	CASSPLGGDTQYF
NA	few	TRBJ2-5	TRBV7-6	TGTGCCAGCAGCTCCTTGCCAACACAAGAGACCCAGTACTTC	CASSSLPTQETQYF
NA	NA	TRBJ2-7	TRBV28	TGTGCCACCATGGACTCCAAATACGAGCAGTACTTC	CATMDSKYEQYF
NA	many	TRBJ2-7	TRBV11-2	TGTGCCAGCAAAACCCCGAGAGGGGGGTACGAGCAGTACTTC	CASKTPRGGYEQYF
NA	NA	TRBJ1-5	TRBV10-1	TGCGCCAGCAGTGATTTACCCCGAAGGAGCAATCAGCCCCAGCATTTT	CASSDLPRRSNQPQHF
TRBD2	NA	TRBJ2-1	TRBV4-2	TGTGCCAGCAGCCAAGGAACGGGGAGGGGAGTGGGCAATGAGCAGTTCTTC	CASSQGTGRGVGNEQFF
TRBD1	NA	TRBJ1-2	TRBV18	TGTGCCAGCTCACCAGAGGGACAGGGGTCTGGCTACACCTTC	CASSPEGQGSGYTF
NA	NA	TRBJ2-1	TRBV19	TGTGCCACAGTAAGGCGCGATGAGCAGTTCTTC	CATVRRDEQFF
TRBD1	NA	TRBJ1-2	TRBV28	TGTGCCAGCAGTCCGACAGGGACCTATGGCTACACCTTC	CASSPTGTYGYTF
TRBD1	few	TRBJ1-1	TRBV10-3	TGTGCCATCAGGATCCGGGACAGGCCCACTGAAGCTTTCTTT	CAIRIRDRPTEAFF
TRBD2	many	TRBJ2-1	TRBV7-9	TGTGCCAGCAGCTTAGCCCAAGCGGGGCACAATGAGCAGTTCTTC	CASSLAQAGHNEQFF
NA	NA	TRBJ1-1	TRBV7-8	TGTGCCAGCAGCCCACAGGTCCCCATGAACACTGAAGCTTTCTTT	CASSPQVPMNTEAFF
NA	NA	TRBJ1-4	TRBV7-2	TGTGCCAGCAGCTTAGGAGTAGGCAGAGAAAAACTGTTTTTT	CASSLGVGREKLFF
TRBD2	NA	TRBJ2-5	TRBV27	TGTGCCAGCAGTCCAGGGACTAGCGGAGACGAAGAGACCCAGTACTTC	CASSPGTSGDEETQYF